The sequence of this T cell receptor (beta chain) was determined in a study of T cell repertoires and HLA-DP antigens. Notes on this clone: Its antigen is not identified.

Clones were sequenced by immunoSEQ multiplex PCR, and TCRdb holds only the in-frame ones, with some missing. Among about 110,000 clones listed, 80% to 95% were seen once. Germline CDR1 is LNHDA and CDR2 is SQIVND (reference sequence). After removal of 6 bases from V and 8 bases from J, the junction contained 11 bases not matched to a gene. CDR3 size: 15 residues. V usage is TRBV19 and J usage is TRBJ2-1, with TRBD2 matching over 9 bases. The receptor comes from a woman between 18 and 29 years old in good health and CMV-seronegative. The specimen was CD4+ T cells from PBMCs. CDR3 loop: CASRSPGLARDEQFF. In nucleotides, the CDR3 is TGTGCCAGTAGAAGTCCGGGACTAGCTAGAGATGAGCAGTTCTTC. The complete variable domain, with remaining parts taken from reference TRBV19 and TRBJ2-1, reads DGGITQSPKYLFRKEGQNVTLSCEQNLNHDAMYWYRQDPGQGLRLIYYSQIVNDFQKGDIAEGYSVSREKKESFPLTVTSAQKNPTAFYLCASRSPGLARDEQFFGPGTRLTVL.